This T cell receptor beta chain came from a study of blood T cell repertoires in COVID-19. Study-wide context: Samples taken during acute and convalescent COVID-19 were collected in the United States, Italy and Spain.

Sequenced by immunoSEQ multiplex PCR; TCRdb stores in-frame clones only, minus some. The sample records 140,000 to 150,000 clones, 85% to 90% being singletons. The germline gives CDR1 KGHSH, CDR2 LQKENI. There are 14 residues in the CDR3. The V gene lost 5 bases and the J gene lost 2 bases, with 12 bases spanning the gap. This clone showed up just once. The TCR was taken from a woman aged 55-70 years with active COVID-19. The sample taken for sequencing was peripheral blood. The V gene is TRBV18, the J gene TRBJ2-5; a possible D gene is TRBD2 (5 bases). The CDR3 loop is CASSIRTAQETQYF. CDR3 sequence (DNA): TGTGCCAGCTCAATCCGGACTGCACAAGAGACCCAGTACTTC. Drawing the rest from reference TRBV18 and TRBJ2-5, the complete variable domain is NAGVMQNPRHLVRRRGQEARLRCSPMKGHSHVYWYRQLPEEGLKFMVYLQKENIIDESGMPKERFSAEFPKEGPSILRIQQVVRGDSAAYFCASSIRTAQETQYFGPGTRLLVL.